The 7 T cell receptor beta chains listed next were all sequenced from one sample in a study of blood T cells in healthy people across ages. A sample-barcoded 5' primer and a J-beta primer mix were used in a second PCR of roughly 6 to 12 cycles. TCRdb re-analysed the 5' RACE reads in MiXCR, keeping a single row per CDR3 protein. The table records roughly 1,500,000 distinct CDR3 sequences, 42% of them present only once. Sample: blood. These receptors all come from a woman between 18 and 30 years old in good health.

This clonotype appeared once. The chain has TRBV7-9 and TRBJ1-2, with D possibly TRBD1 on 6 matching bases. The ends were cut back, 7 bases at V and 6 bases at J, with 21 bases in the middle. The germline CDR1 and CDR2 sequences are SEHNR and FQNEAQ (reference sequence). This CDR3 contains 15 residues. The CDR3: CASTQLAGADHGYTF. CDR3 sequence (DNA): TGTGCCAGCACCCAACTGGCAGGGGCGGACCATGGCTACACCTTC.

This clonotype has more than one count but fewer than ten. The genes are TRBV15 and TRBJ2-1, with 10 positions matching TRBD1. This CDR3 is built from 14 residues. Germline V gives CDR1 LNHNV, CDR2 YYDKDF (reference sequence). V lost 4 bases to trimming and J lost 6 bases; unmatched junction nucleotides: 3. CDR3 residues: CATSTRTGGNEQFF. For the CDR3, the DNA is TGTGCCACCAGCACCCGGACAGGGGGCAATGAGCAGTTCTTC.

As concerns this clonotype: A read error may account for a junction end that differs from germline. This chain links TRBV19 with TRBJ2-5; possibly TRBD2 for D (5 bases). Germline V gene sequence: CDR1 LNHDA, CDR2 SQIVND (reference sequence). The CDR3 length is 13 residues. Here the CDR3 DNA reads TGTACCAGAATTTCTCCGGGAAAAGAGACCCAGTACTTC. It specifies CTRISPGKETQYF.

This clonotype has just a few counts. The V and J genes are TRBV10-3 and TRBJ1-2; 7 bases agree with TRBD1. The CDR3 covers 13 residues. Germline V CDR1 and CDR2: ENHRY, SYGVKD. Trimming took 7 bases from V and 0 from J; bases not matched to a gene: 2. In DNA form, the CDR3 reads TGTGCCATCACACAGGGGCCTAACTATGGCTACACCTTC. The encoded protein is CAITQGPNYGYTF.

This rearrangement joins TRBV25-1 to TRBJ2-3, with unresolved D. This CDR3 is 17 amino acids long. V gave up 4 bases and J gave up 1 base, with 18 bases separating them. Germline CDR1 is MGHDK and CDR2 is SYGVNS. This chain's CDR3 is CASSGYFPRRGTDTQYF. In DNA, the CDR3 is TGTGCCAGCAGTGGATATTTCCCACGCCGAGGCACAGATACGCAGTATTTT.

This clonotype was found a few times. The chain carries TRBV4-1 and TRBJ2-7, with 13 bases that match TRBD2. In germline, CDR1 is MGHRA, CDR2 YSYEKL. The CDR3 consists of 16 residues. V lost 5 bases to trimming and J lost 3 bases; unmatched junction nucleotides: 7. The CDR3 is CASSLTTSGGNYEQYF. CDR3 sequence (DNA): TGCGCCAGCAGCTTAACGACTAGCGGGGGGAACTACGAGCAGTACTTC.

This clonotype was seen more than once but under ten times. V and J are TRBV27 and TRBJ2-3; TRBD2 matches 8 bases. The CDR3 runs to 18 residues. The V gene end was trimmed by 0 bases and the J gene end by 0 bases; junction bases not matched to a gene: 8. Per the germline V gene, CDR1 is MNHEY and CDR2 is SMNVEV (reference sequence). In nucleotides, the CDR3 is TGTGCCAGCAGTTTATCTTTCGGGAGGGGGGGGAGCACAGATACGCAGTATTTT. Encoded protein: CASSLSFGRGGSTDTQYF.